The 29 T cell receptor beta chains listed next were all sequenced from one sample in a study of vaccination and CD4 T cells after COVID-19. Cultured CD4+ T-cell DNA underwent Oncomine TCR Beta short-read sequencing. TCRdb reprocessed the PCR reads via MiXCR and lists one record per CDR3 protein. In the table there are around 17,000 distinct CDR3 sequences, approximately 55% of which are singletons. Treatment specified: roughly 11-day PBMC culture with coronavirus spike peptide pools or control peptides (ViraFEST assay). No antigen has been assigned to these receptors. The sample consisted of CD4+ T cells from blood, cultured in vitro. The receptor source for this set is a human donor who had recovered from COVID-19.

The CDR3 loop reads CASSQSSGNTIYF. CDR3 bases: TGTGCCAGCAGCCAGAGCTCTGGAAACACCATATATTTT. The V gene is TRBV7-3, the J gene TRBJ1-3; the D is unclear. Between the trimmed V and J ends, which lost 5 bases and 0 bases, there was a span of 5 bases. Germline assignment: CDR1 SGHTA and CDR2 FQGTGA. There are 13 residues in the CDR3.

This clonotype appeared a few times. This chain links TRBV2 with TRBJ2-1, with D possibly matching TRBD2 (5 bases). CDR1 and CDR2 from the germline V gene are SNHLY and FYNNEI. The CDR3 has 15 residues. V was clipped by 6 bases and J by 1 base, with 13 bases between them. This CDR3 reads CASSIEGGSYNEQFF. CDR3 DNA sequence: TGTGCCAGCAGCATTGAGGGTGGGTCCTACAATGAGCAGTTCTTC.

The rearrangement links TRBV10-3 to TRBJ2-1, with D possibly TRBD1 on 5 matching bases. The V end was cut by 4 bases, the J end by 0 bases, with 10 bases between. Germline V lookup: CDR1 ENHRY, CDR2 SYGVKD. This CDR3 spans 15 amino acids. This chain's CDR3 is CAISATGSSYNEQFF. Written as DNA, the CDR3 is TGTGCCATCAGTGCCACAGGAAGCTCCTACAATGAGCAGTTCTTC.

The chain uses TRBV7-9 and TRBJ2-1; D gene uncertain. CDR3 length: 12 amino acids. V gave up 2 bases and J gave up 8 bases, with 7 bases separating them. Germline CDR1 is SEHNR and CDR2 is FQNEAQ (reference sequence). The CDR3 protein is CASSLRRHEQFF. The DNA of the CDR3 is TGTGCCAGCAGCTTACGACGTCATGAGCAGTTCTTC.

This clonotype was seen more than once but under ten times. The V and J genes are TRBV19 and TRBJ1-5; D might be TRBD1 (6 bases). This CDR3 has 16 amino acids. Germline lookup yields CDR1 LNHDA and CDR2 SQIVND (reference sequence). Trimming took off 7 bases at V and 0 bases at J, with 16 bases between the two ends. The CDR3 region has the DNA TGTGCCAGTATTCCTAGGGGGAGGGCTAGCAATCAGCCCCAGCATTTT. Its protein product is CASIPRGRASNQPQHF.

The V call is TRBV20-1, the J call TRBJ2-5; D may be TRBD1 (5 bases). The V end lost 6 bases, the J end lost 4 bases, and 15 bases lay between the germline ends. CDR1 and CDR2 (germline): DFQATT, SNEGSKA (reference sequence). This CDR3 has 13 amino acids. The CDR3 DNA sequence: TGCAGTGCGTGCCCGACAGCTGGAGAGACCCAGTACTTC. Amino acid sequence: CSACPTAGETQYF.

The CDR3, as DNA: TGCAGTGCTAGAAGACAGACCTACGAGCAGTACTTC. This sequence encodes CSARRQTYEQYF. The chain links TRBV20-1 to TRBJ2-7, with a weak D call TRBD1 (5 bases). The germline CDR1 and CDR2 sequences are DFQATT and SNEGSKA (reference sequence). Between the trimmed V and J ends, which lost 2 bases and 2 bases, there was a span of 7 bases. The CDR3 contains 12 residues.

In its sample, this clonotype was seen a few times. This chain connects TRBV15 to TRBJ1-2, with D hard to call. The V end lost 5 bases, the J end lost 0 bases, and 13 bases lay between the germline ends. Germline V gene sequence: CDR1 LNHNV, CDR2 YYDKDF (reference sequence). This CDR3 has 15 residues. The CDR3 region is CATSGPPPTNYGYTF. In DNA form, the CDR3 reads TGTGCCACCAGCGGCCCACCTCCAACTAACTATGGCTACACCTTC.

Only a few counts were recorded for this clonotype. V and J are TRBV27 and TRBJ2-3, with TRBD1 as a possible D gene (5 bases). CDR1 is MNHEY, CDR2 SMNVEV, per germline (reference sequence). Trimming removed 6 bases at V and 6 bases at J, with 25 bases between. The CDR3 runs 17 residues. This CDR3 is CASRLSLQVIQEDTQYF. The DNA of the CDR3 is TGTGCCAGCAGACTTTCACTACAGGTAATCCAAGAGGATACGCAGTATTTT.

The rearrangement links TRBV27 to TRBJ2-1; 11 nucleotides match TRBD2. CDR1 is MNHEY, CDR2 SMNVEV, per germline (reference sequence). The CDR3 runs 15 residues. The V and J ends lost 6 bases and 8 bases, in that order; junction bases with no gene match: 9. The CDR3 region is CASRLAGVNIYEQFF. The CDR3 DNA reads as TGTGCCAGCAGACTAGCGGGAGTGAATATATATGAGCAGTTCTTC.

The J gene is TRBJ2-7, the V gene TRBV7-2; tentatively, D is TRBD1 (6 bases). The length of the CDR3 is 14 residues. Trimming stripped 5 bases from V and 2 bases from J, with 13 bases between. Germline V gene sequence: CDR1 SGHTA, CDR2 FQGNSA. CDR3 nucleotide sequence: TGTGCCAGCAGCCCCCGGGACAATCCCTACGAGCAGTACTTC. Protein product: CASSPRDNPYEQYF.

The chain carries TRBV7-2 and TRBJ2-7; 7 bases agree with TRBD2. Trimming removed 5 bases from V and 0 bases from J; junction bases left unmatched: 7. This CDR3 spans 15 amino acids. Germline V gives CDR1 SGHTA, CDR2 FQGNSA. DNA for the CDR3: TGTGCCAGCAGCCCAATGGGCGGGAGCTCCTACGAGCAGTACTTC. It encodes CASSPMGGSSYEQYF.

This clonotype was counted between two and nine times. The CDR3 is CASIRSSQGRTGYTF. DNA of the CDR3: TGTGCCAGTATTCGATCGAGCCAGGGGAGGACTGGCTACACCTTC. V usage is TRBV19 and J usage is TRBJ1-2; possibly TRBD1 for D (6 bases). Germline loops: CDR1 LNHDA, CDR2 SQIVND (reference sequence). This CDR3 comprises 15 residues. V was shortened by 7 bases and J by 7 bases, with 22 bases between the two germline ends.

The chain has TRBV19 and TRBJ1-4; the D gene is possibly TRBD1 (6 bases). V dropped 6 bases and J dropped 5 bases, with 16 bases sitting between them. The length of the CDR3 is 15 residues. Germline CDR1 and CDR2: LNHDA and SQIVND (reference sequence). CDR3 protein: CASSLADSPNEKLFF. The CDR3 DNA reads TGTGCCAGTAGCCTAGCGGACAGCCCAAATGAAAAACTGTTTTTT.

This clonotype was observed a few times. The chain employs TRBV4-3 and TRBJ2-6; no clear D. Germline CDR1 and CDR2: LGHNA and YSLEER. This CDR3 is 14 amino acids long. V was cut by 8 bases and J by 0 bases, with 8 bases left in between. This CDR3 is CASGQFSGANVLTF. The CDR3 coding sequence is TGCGCCAGCGGGCAGTTCTCTGGGGCCAACGTCCTGACTTTC.

This chain uses TRBV24-1 with TRBJ1-6; D gene ambiguous. Trimming took off 9 bases at V and 0 bases at J, with 11 bases between the two ends. The CDR3 has 15 amino acids. Germline CDR1 and CDR2: KGHDR and SFDVKD. The CDR3 nucleotides read TGTGCCACCTTCGCGGGGAGCTCCTATAATTCACCCCTCCACTTT. This encodes CATFAGSSYNSPLHF.

The V and J genes are TRBV7-9 and TRBJ2-7; D not certain. Germline CDR1 is SEHNR and CDR2 is FQNEAQ (reference sequence). Trimming removed 5 bases from V and 4 bases from J, with 21 bases in between. The CDR3 contains 16 residues. The CDR3, as DNA: TGTGCCAGCAGCCAAGATCTAGGAACACGTCAATACGAGCAGTACTTC. Translating it yields CASSQDLGTRQYEQYF.

V gene TRBV20-1 combines with J gene TRBJ1-2; the D gene is possibly TRBD1 (5 bases). The CDR3 has 15 residues. CDR1 DFQATT and CDR2 SNEGSKA come from the germline V gene (reference sequence). Between the trimmed V and J ends, which lost 0 bases and 4 bases, there was a span of 15 bases. This CDR3 reads CSARDARDSSYGYTF. CDR3 nucleotide sequence: TGCAGTGCTAGAGATGCCCGGGACTCAAGCTATGGCTACACCTTC.

A few counts support this clonotype. This chain connects TRBV27 to TRBJ1-4; 8 bases line up with TRBD1. There are 15 residues in the CDR3. Germline V gene sequence: CDR1 MNHEY, CDR2 SMNVEV (reference sequence). V was clipped by 3 bases and J by 6 bases; unmatched bases: 6. DNA for the CDR3: TGTGCCAGCAGTTTGGACAGGGACAGCTATGAAAAACTGTTTTTT. Translation gives CASSLDRDSYEKLFF.

CDR3 loop: CSARLGPMSSPLHF. CDR3 nucleotides: TGCAGTGCTAGACTTGGACCCATGAGTTCACCCCTCCACTTT. The chain recombines TRBV20-1 with TRBJ1-6; D remains ambiguous. The V gene lost 2 bases and the J gene lost 9 bases, with 14 bases spanning the gap. CDR3 length equals 14 residues. Germline CDR1 and CDR2: DFQATT and SNEGSKA (reference sequence).

This clonotype has more than one count but fewer than ten. The chain carries TRBV27 and TRBJ2-2, with 10 bases identical to TRBD2. J lost 7 bases, V lost 7 bases, and 12 bases had no gene match. CDR3 size: 16 residues. Germline assignment: CDR1 MNHEY and CDR2 SMNVEV (reference sequence). The CDR3 coding sequence is TGTGCCAGCAAAACCCTAGCGGGAGTATTTAACGGGGAGCTGTTTTTT. As protein: CASKTLAGVFNGELFF.

The chain couples TRBV14 to TRBJ2-2, with 14 bases matching TRBD2. Trimming took 1 base from V and 3 from J; bases not matched to a gene: 7. The CDR3 is made up of 19 amino acids. In germline, CDR1 is SGHDN, CDR2 FVKESK. Here the CDR3 reads CASSQALGLAGGDTGELFF. The CDR3 bases are TGTGCCAGCAGCCAAGCCCTCGGACTAGCGGGAGGAGACACCGGGGAGCTGTTTTTT.

The chain carries TRBV20-1 and TRBJ1-2; D is undetermined. The germline V gene encodes CDR1 DFQATT and CDR2 SNEGSKA (reference sequence). V was pared by 5 bases and J by 0 bases, with 10 bases between. CDR3 size: 13 residues. CDR3 sequence: CSAGLGANYGYTF. Here the CDR3 DNA reads TGCAGTGCTGGCCTCGGAGCTAACTATGGCTACACCTTC.

The chain employs TRBV6-1 and TRBJ1-6; 9 bases match TRBD1. Germline CDR1 is MNHNS and CDR2 is SASEGT. The junction had 6 bases not matched to a gene; V was cut back by 6 bases and J by 9 bases. The CDR3 contains 14 residues. CDR3 amino acids: CASRDRDRVSPLHF. The CDR3 region has the DNA TGTGCCAGCAGGGACCGGGACAGGGTTTCACCCCTCCACTTT.

The chain links TRBV20-1 to TRBJ2-7; 11 bases are shared with TRBD2. The CDR3 is 14 residues long. The J segment lost 6 bases and the V segment lost 4 bases, leaving 8 bases of the junction unmatched. CDR1 and CDR2 from the germline V gene are DFQATT and SNEGSKA (reference sequence). For the CDR3, the DNA is TGCAGTGCTAAAATGACTAGCGGGACCTCCGAGCAGTACTTC. Encoded protein: CSAKMTSGTSEQYF.

J is TRBJ2-1 and V is TRBV5-1, with 9 bases that match TRBD2. The length of the CDR3 is 16 residues. V dropped 1 base and J dropped 8; count of bases not matched to a gene: 10. The germline V gene has CDR1 SGHRS and CDR2 YFSETQ. Written as DNA, the CDR3 is TGCGCCAGCAGCTTGCAGGCGGGAGGGCCCGGGGATGAGCAGTTCTTC. Its protein is CASSLQAGGPGDEQFF.

The V gene is TRBV15, the J gene TRBJ2-3, with 7 nucleotides matching TRBD2. Germline lookup yields CDR1 LNHNV and CDR2 YYDKDF (reference sequence). V dropped 6 bases and J dropped 0; count of bases not matched to a gene: 3. The CDR3 runs 14 residues. CDR3 loop: CATSSSGSTDTQYF. Written as DNA, the CDR3 is TGTGCCACCAGTAGTAGCGGGAGCACAGATACGCAGTATTTT. The full variable domain, its missing parts supplied by reference TRBV15 and TRBJ2-3, is DAMVIQNPRYQVTQFGKPVTLSCSQTLNHNVMYWYQQKSSQAPKLLFHYYDKDFNNEADTPDNFQSRRPNTSFCFLDIRSPGLGDTAMYLCATSSSGSTDTQYFGPGTRLTVL.

The genes are TRBV10-2 and TRBJ1-1, with D tentatively TRBD1 (5 bases). Germline V gene sequence: CDR1 WSHSY, CDR2 SAAADI. Trimming pared 2 bases from V and 5 bases from J, leaving 12 bases between. There are 14 residues in the CDR3. CDR3 DNA: TGCGCCAGCAGTGAGATGGCAGGGAGAACTGAAGCTTTCTTT. It translates to CASSEMAGRTEAFF.

V and J are TRBV20-1 and TRBJ2-3; D gene unclear. With 5 bases removed from V and 1 base from J, the gap between germline ends came to 10 bases. The CDR3 extends over 13 amino acids. Per the germline V gene, CDR1 is DFQATT and CDR2 is SNEGSKA (reference sequence). This chain's CDR3 is CSAGPGGTDTQYF. In DNA, the CDR3 is TGCAGTGCTGGCCCTGGAGGCACAGATACGCAGTATTTT.